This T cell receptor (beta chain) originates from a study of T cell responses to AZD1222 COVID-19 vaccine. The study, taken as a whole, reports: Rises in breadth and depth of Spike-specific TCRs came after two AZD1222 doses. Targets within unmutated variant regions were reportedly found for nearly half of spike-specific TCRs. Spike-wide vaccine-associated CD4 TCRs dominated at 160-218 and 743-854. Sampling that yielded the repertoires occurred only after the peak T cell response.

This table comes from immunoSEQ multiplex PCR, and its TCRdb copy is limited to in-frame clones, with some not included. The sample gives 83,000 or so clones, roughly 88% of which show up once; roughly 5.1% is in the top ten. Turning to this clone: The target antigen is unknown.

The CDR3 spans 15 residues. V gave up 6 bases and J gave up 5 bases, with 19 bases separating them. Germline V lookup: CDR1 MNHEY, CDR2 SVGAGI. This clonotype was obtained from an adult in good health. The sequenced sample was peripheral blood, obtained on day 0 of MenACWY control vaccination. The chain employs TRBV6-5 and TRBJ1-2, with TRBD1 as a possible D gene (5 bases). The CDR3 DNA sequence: TGTGCCAGCAGACGTGCTGGGACGGACCTTTATGGCTACACCTTC. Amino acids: CASRRAGTDLYGYTF.